This record looks at one T cell receptor (beta chain) sequence and its context. Its antigen is unknown. The PCR used 60 Vbeta and 13 Jbeta primers. Original processing methods: About 10 million of 80 million to 85 million unique TCR beta chains were shared, per a later count. Sequenced by immunoSEQ multiplex PCR; TCRdb stores in-frame clones only, minus some. V and J calls and clone size are copied from that table; D and trimming were computed from the DNA. The table for this sample gives 150,000 to 200,000 clones. CDR3 length equals 14 residues. The J segment lost 6 bases and the V segment lost 6 bases, leaving 9 bases of the junction unmatched. Per germline, CDR1 MNHNY and CDR2 SVGAGI (reference sequence). The entry originates in a study of cytomegalovirus exposure and HLA in healthy donors. Study results and limitations: The study labeled 164 TCR beta chains cytomegalovirus-associated. Judged likely to be a sequencing artifact was a cluster of highly shared sequence variants. Several of the most significant clusters appeared, in a later analysis, to be linked to common viral pathogens.

The sequenced material came from PBMCs. The gene calls are TRBV6-6 and TRBJ2-5; 8 positions match TRBD2. The TCR comes from a woman aged 60-70 years in good health and CMV-seronegative. The CDR3 coding sequence is TGTGCCAGCAGCCCTCGGGGGGGGGTGAAGACCCAGTACTTC. As protein: CASSPRGGVKTQYF.